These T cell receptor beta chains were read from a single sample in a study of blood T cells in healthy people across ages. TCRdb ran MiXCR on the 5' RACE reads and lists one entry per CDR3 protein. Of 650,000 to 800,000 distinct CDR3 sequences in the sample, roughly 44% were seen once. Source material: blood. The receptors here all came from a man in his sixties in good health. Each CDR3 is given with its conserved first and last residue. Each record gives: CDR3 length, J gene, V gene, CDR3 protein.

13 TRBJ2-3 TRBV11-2 CASSLDLAGTQYF
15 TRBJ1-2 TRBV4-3 CASSQEVRGNYGYTF
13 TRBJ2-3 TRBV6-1 CASSEGNTDTQYF
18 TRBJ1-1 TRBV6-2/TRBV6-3 CASSSRTLYGRAVPEAFF
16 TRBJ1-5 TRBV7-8 CASSLAQRYSNQPQHF
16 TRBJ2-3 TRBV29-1 CSATHGGGLNTDTQYF
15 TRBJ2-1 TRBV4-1 CASSQETNSYNEQFF
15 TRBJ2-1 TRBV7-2 CAIQRQGTPSNEQFF
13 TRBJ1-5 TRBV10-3 CATRGPDRQPQHF
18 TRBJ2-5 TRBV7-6 CASSFYSYGGELRETQYF